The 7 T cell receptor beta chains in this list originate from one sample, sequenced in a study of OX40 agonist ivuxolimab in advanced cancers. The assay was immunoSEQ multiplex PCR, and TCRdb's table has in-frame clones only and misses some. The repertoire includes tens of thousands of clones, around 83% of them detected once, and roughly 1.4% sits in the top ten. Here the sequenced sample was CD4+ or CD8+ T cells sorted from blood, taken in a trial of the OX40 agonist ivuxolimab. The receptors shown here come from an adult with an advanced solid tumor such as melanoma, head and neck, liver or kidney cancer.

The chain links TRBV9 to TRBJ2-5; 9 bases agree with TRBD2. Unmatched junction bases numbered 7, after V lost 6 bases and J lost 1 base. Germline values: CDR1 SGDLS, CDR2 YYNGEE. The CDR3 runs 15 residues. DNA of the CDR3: TGTGCCAGCAATATGGGGGGACTAGCCCAAGAGACCCAGTACTTC. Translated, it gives CASNMGGLAQETQYF.

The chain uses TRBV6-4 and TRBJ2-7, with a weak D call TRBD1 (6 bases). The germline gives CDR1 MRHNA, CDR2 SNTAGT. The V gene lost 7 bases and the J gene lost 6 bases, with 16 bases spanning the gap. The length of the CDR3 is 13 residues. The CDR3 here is CASTKLGTSEQYF. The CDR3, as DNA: TGTGCCAGCACCAAACTGGGGACATCCGAGCAGTACTTC.

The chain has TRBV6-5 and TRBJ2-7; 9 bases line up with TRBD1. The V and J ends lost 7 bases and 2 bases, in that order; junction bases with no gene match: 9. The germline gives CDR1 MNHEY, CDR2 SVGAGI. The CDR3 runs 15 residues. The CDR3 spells CASTISGTGPYEQYF. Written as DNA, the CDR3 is TGTGCCAGCACCATCTCCGGGACAGGGCCCTACGAGCAGTACTTC.

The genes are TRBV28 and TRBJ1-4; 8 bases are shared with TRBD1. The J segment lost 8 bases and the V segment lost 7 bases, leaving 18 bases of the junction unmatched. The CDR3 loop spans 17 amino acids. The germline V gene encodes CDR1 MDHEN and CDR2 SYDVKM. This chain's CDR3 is CASNPRGQVGAGEKLFF. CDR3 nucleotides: TGTGCCAGCAACCCGAGGGGACAGGTGGGGGCTGGGGAAAAACTGTTTTTT. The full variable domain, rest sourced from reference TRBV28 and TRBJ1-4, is DVKVTQSSRYLVKRTGEKVFLECVQDMDHENMFWYRQDPGLGLRLIYFSYDVKMKEKGDIPEGYSVSREKKERFSLILESASTNQTSMYLCASNPRGQVGAGEKLFFGSGTQLSVL.

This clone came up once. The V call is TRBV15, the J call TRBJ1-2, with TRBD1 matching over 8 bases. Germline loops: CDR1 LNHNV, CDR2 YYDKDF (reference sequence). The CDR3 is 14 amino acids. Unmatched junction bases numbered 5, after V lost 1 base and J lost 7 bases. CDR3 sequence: CATSRADRGGGYTF. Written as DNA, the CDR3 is TGTGCCACCAGCAGAGCTGACAGGGGCGGTGGCTACACCTTC.

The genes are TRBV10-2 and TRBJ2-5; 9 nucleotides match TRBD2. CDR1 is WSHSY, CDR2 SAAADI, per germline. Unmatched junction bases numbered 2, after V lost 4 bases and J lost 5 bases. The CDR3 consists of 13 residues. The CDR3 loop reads CASSGAGGETQYF. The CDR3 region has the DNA TGCGCCAGCAGTGGTGCGGGAGGGGAGACCCAGTACTTC.

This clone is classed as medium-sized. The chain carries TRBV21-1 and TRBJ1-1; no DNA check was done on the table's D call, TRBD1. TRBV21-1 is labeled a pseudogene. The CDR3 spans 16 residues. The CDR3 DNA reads TGTGCCAGCCTACAAAGCATAGGGGGAATGAACACTGAAGCTTTCTTT. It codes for CASLQSIGGMNTEAFF.